These T cell receptor beta chains were read from a single sample in a study of CD8 T cells in ankylosing spondylitis. TCRdb re-derived calls from the 5' RACE reads in MiXCR, one entry per CDR3 protein. The table shows about 140,000 distinct CDR3 sequences, with roughly a third occurring only once. The specimen sequenced was synovial fluid, either unsorted or a sorted T cell fraction (not recorded which). The source is a male donor with ankylosing spondylitis. Each CDR3 is given with its conserved first and last residue. The D gene is left open where the match is weak. Size tells how often a clone was seen (once, few, many) or the class of an expanded clone, and some rows leave it out.

V gene	clone size	D gene	J gene	CDR3 DNA	CDR3 protein
TRBV9	NA	NA	TRBJ2-1	TGTGCCAGCAGCGTAGCCCCCTCCTCCTACAATGAGCAGTTCTTC	CASSVAPSSYNEQFF
TRBV9	few	TRBD2	TRBJ2-1	TGTGCCAGCAGCCTCGGACTAGCGGGAGGGTTCTCTGAGCAGTTCTTC	CASSLGLAGGFSEQFF
TRBV2	NA	NA	TRBJ1-1	TGTGCCAGCGTGTTAGGTGGGATGAACACTGAAGCTTTCTTT	CASVLGGMNTEAFF
TRBV7-8	many	NA	TRBJ1-4	TGTGCCAGCAGCCCCTACAGGATATCGGCCCCAAATGATGAAAAACTGTTTTTT	CASSPYRISAPNDEKLFF
TRBV20-1	many	NA	TRBJ2-3	TGCAGTGCTAGCCCAACTAGTCCCGGGGAGTATTTT	CSASPTSPGEYF
TRBV10-3	NA	TRBD1	TRBJ1-1	TGTGCCATCACAGGGGGGCAGACGAACACTGAAGCTTTCTTT	CAITGGQTNTEAFF
TRBV5-1	few	TRBD1	TRBJ1-1	TGCGCCAGCAGCCCCGACAGGGGGAACACTGAAGCTTTCTTT	CASSPDRGNTEAFF
TRBV3-1	many	NA	TRBJ1-2	TGTGCCAGCAGCCAAGATTCTGGCTACACCTTC	CASSQDSGYTF
TRBV2	few	NA	TRBJ1-6	TGTGCCAGCGGACGGGACACTATTAATTCACCCCTCCACTTT	CASGRDTINSPLHF
TRBV3-1	few	NA	TRBJ2-2	TGTGCCAGCAGCCACCTGGGACTTAACACCGGGGAGCTGTTTTTT	CASSHLGLNTGELFF
TRBV20-1	NA	NA	TRBJ1-6	TGCAGTGCTCGAATAGCAGGACCAAATTCACCCCTCCACTTT	CSARIAGPNSPLHF
TRBV5-1	NA	TRBD2	TRBJ2-3	TGCGCCAGCTTAGCGGGCCCCACAGATACGCAGTATTTT	CASLAGPTDTQYF
TRBV2	many	TRBD1	TRBJ2-1	TGTGCCAGCAGACCCGACAGGGGGACCTACAATGAGCAGTTCTTC	CASRPDRGTYNEQFF
TRBV6-5	few	NA	TRBJ1-4	TGTGCCAGCAGCCCGGTGGGGGAAAAACTGTTTTTT	CASSPVGEKLFF
TRBV19	NA	NA	TRBJ2-7	TGTGCCAGTAGTATAGGGACAACTACAAACTCCTACGAGCAGTACTTC	CASSIGTTTNSYEQYF
TRBV11-1	many	NA	TRBJ2-1	TGTGCCAGCAGCCACAACCCGAGCTCCTACAATGAGCAGTTCTTC	CASSHNPSSYNEQFF
TRBV7-9	NA	TRBD1	TRBJ1-3	TGTGCCAGCGGGGAGTACAGGGGGAACGGAAACACCATATATTTT	CASGEYRGNGNTIYF
TRBV9	few	NA	TRBJ1-2	TGTGCCAGCAGCGTAGCTAAGGGATCTGGCTACACCTTC	CASSVAKGSGYTF
TRBV20-1	few	NA	TRBJ2-3	TGCAGTGCTAAGGGCGCTGCACGGGCTAGCACAGATACGCAGTATTTT	CSAKGAARASTDTQYF
TRBV19	few	NA	TRBJ2-2	TGTGCCAGTGCCGCCGGGAACCCTTCAACCGGGGAGCTGTTTTTT	CASAAGNPSTGELFF
TRBV12-3/TRBV12-4	NA	NA	TRBJ2-1	TGTGCCAGCAGTCATTTAGATAGGGTTTCCTACAATGAGCAGTTCTTC	CASSHLDRVSYNEQFF
TRBV20-1	few	NA	TRBJ2-7	TGCAGTGCTGGTCGGACTTCCTACGAGCAGTACTTC	CSAGRTSYEQYF